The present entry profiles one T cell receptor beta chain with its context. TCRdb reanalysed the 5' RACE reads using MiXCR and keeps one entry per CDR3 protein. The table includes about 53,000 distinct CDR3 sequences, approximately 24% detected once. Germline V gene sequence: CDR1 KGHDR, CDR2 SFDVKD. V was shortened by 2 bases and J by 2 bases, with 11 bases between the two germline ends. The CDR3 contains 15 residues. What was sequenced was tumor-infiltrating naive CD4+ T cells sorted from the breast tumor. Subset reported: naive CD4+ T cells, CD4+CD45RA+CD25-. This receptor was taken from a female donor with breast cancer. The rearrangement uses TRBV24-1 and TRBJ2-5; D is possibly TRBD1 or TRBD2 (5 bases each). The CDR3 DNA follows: TGTGCCACCAGTGATTGGTCGGGGCTTCAAGAGACCCAGTACTTC. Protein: CATSDWSGLQETQYF.